A selection of T cell receptor beta chains follows, all from one sample in a study of beta chain features in type 1 diabetes. Produced via immunoSEQ multiplex PCR; TCRdb's table is partial and in-frame only. The data hold over 650,000 clones, with 11% to 15% observed a single time. Sequences were obtained from naive CD4+ T cells from blood. These receptor sequences come from a man between 18 and 35 years old with type 1 diabetes. Each CDR3 is given with its conserved first and last residue. The D gene is left open where the match is weak. Size is stated for part of the rows, as once, few or many counts, or as a class when the clone is expanded.

>TRBV30|NA|TRBJ2-1|few
CAWSVGTFVNEQFF
TGTGCCTGGAGTGTCGGGACTTTTGTTAATGAGCAGTTCTTC
>TRBV28|TRBD1|TRBJ1-2|few
CASRGDRYYGYTF
TGTGCCAGCAGAGGGGACAGATACTATGGCTACACCTTC
>TRBV2|TRBD1|TRBJ2-4|NA
CASSGETGDRWYF
TGTGCCAGCAGTGGGGAGACAGGGGACCGTTGGTACTTC
>TRBV15|TRBD2|TRBJ2-7|NA
CATGAEIAGGSSYEQYF
TGTGCCACCGGAGCAGAGATAGCGGGGGGGAGCTCCTACGAGCAGTACTTC
>TRBV7-2|NA|TRBJ2-2|NA
CASSLASGGGTGELFF
TGTGCCAGCAGCTTAGCTTCTGGGGGCGGGACCGGGGAGCTGTTTTTT
>TRBV29-1|NA|TRBJ1-2|NA
CSVEDRGETGDGYTF
TGCAGCGTTGAAGATCGGGGCGAAACGGGGGATGGCTACACCTTC
>TRBV7-2|TRBD1|TRBJ2-5|few
CASTKPGQGASETQYF
TGTGCCAGCACCAAGCCGGGACAGGGGGCTTCGGAGACCCAGTACTTC
>TRBV13|NA|TRBJ2-7|many
CASSFGGYEQYF
TGTGCCAGCAGCTTCGGAGGCTACGAGCAGTACTTC
>TRBV28|NA|TRBJ2-5|few
CASSSPSSGETQYF
TGTGCCAGCAGCTCTCCTAGCTCAGGAGAGACCCAGTACTTC
>TRBV25-1|NA|TRBJ1-2|NA
CASSTPPIRVRRDYGYTF
TGTGCCAGCAGTACTCCTCCTATTAGGGTCCGGAGGGACTATGGCTACACCTTC
>TRBV19|TRBD1|TRBJ1-1|NA
CASSMRWVRDRDLTSAEAFF
TGTGCCAGTAGTATGCGTTGGGTTAGAGACAGGGACCTGACTAGCGCTGAAGCTTTCTTT
>TRBV29-1|NA|TRBJ2-3|NA
CSVVPTDTQYF
TGCAGCGTGGTCCCCACAGATACGCAGTATTTT
>TRBV5-1|NA|TRBJ2-2|NA
CASSLQGSNTGELFF
TGCGCCAGCAGCTTACAGGGCTCTAACACCGGGGAGCTGTTTTTT
>TRBV28|TRBD2|TRBJ2-1|NA
CATGGKPGLAAYNEQFF
TGTGCCACCGGGGGCAAGCCGGGACTAGCGGCTTACAATGAGCAGTTCTTC
>TRBV5-4|TRBD1|TRBJ2-1|few
CASSLGGQGDYNEQFF
TGTGCCAGCAGCTTGGGAGGACAGGGAGACTACAATGAGCAGTTCTTC
>TRBV29-1|NA|TRBJ1-1|few
CSLRGRGDTEAFF
TGCAGCCTGAGGGGCAGGGGTGACACTGAAGCTTTCTTT
>TRBV15|NA|TRBJ2-7|few
CATSKGYEQYF
TGTGCCACCAGCAAGGGCTACGAGCAGTACTTC
>TRBV2|TRBD2|TRBJ2-1|few
CASSEWVAGADNEQFF
TGTGCCAGCAGTGAATGGGTAGCGGGAGCCGACAATGAGCAGTTCTTC
>TRBV7-2|TRBD2|TRBJ2-2|NA
CASSSTGTSGGPGELFF
TGTGCCAGCAGCAGTACCGGGACTAGCGGGGGTCCCGGGGAGCTGTTTTTT
>TRBV2|NA|TRBJ2-2|NA
CASQGNTGELFF
TGTGCCAGCCAGGGGAACACCGGGGAGCTGTTTTTT
>TRBV11-3|TRBD2|TRBJ2-3|NA
CASSLGAPAGKDETQYF
TGTGCCAGCAGTTTAGGAGCTCCAGCGGGGAAGGACGAGACGCAGTATTTT
>TRBV27|TRBD1|TRBJ2-1|few
CASSRPGQGTEQFF
TGTGCCAGCAGTAGGCCGGGACAGGGTACGGAGCAGTTCTTC
>TRBV11-3|TRBD2|TRBJ2-1|NA
CASSAIQAGLSHEQFF
TGTGCCAGCAGCGCCATTCAAGCGGGATTGTCCCATGAGCAGTTCTTC
>TRBV27|NA|TRBJ2-1|NA
CASGPGVEANEQFF
TGTGCCAGCGGACCAGGGGTAGAAGCAAATGAGCAGTTCTTC
>TRBV28|TRBD1|TRBJ2-7|few
CASSSPGTGGYEQYF
TGTGCCAGCAGTTCCCCCGGGACAGGGGGGTACGAGCAGTACTTC
>TRBV7-2|NA|TRBJ2-3|NA
CASSLGTWRTQYF
TGTGCCAGCAGCTTAGGGACGTGGCGCACGCAGTATTTT
>TRBV28|NA|TRBJ2-3|NA
CASSLYPVGEVTDTQYF
TGTGCCAGCAGTTTGTACCCTGTCGGGGAAGTGACAGATACGCAGTATTTT
>TRBV5-1|NA|TRBJ2-7|NA
CASSTGQGSYEQYF
TGCGCCAGCAGCACGGGACAAGGCTCCTACGAGCAGTACTTC
>TRBV7-8|TRBD2|TRBJ2-3|NA
CASGSGTSGGNTQYF
TGTGCCAGCGGCTCCGGGACTAGCGGGGGAAATACGCAGTATTTT
>TRBV29-1|NA|TRBJ2-5|few
CSVMIGGRGGETQYF
TGCAGCGTCATGATCGGGGGCAGGGGTGGCGAGACCCAGTACTTC
>TRBV9|NA|TRBJ1-1|NA
CASSGGSNTEAFF
TGTGCCAGCAGCGGGGGATCGAACACTGAAGCTTTCTTT
>TRBV5-4|TRBD1|TRBJ2-7|few
CASSHRDRGHEQYF
TGTGCCAGCAGCCACCGGGACAGGGGCCACGAGCAGTACTTC
>TRBV19|NA|TRBJ2-3|NA
CASSPGSAGATDTQYF
TGTGCCAGTAGCCCCGGATCTGCTGGGGCCACAGATACGCAGTATTTT
>TRBV6-5|NA|TRBJ1-2|NA
CASSEAAYYGYTF
TGTGCCAGCAGTGAAGCTGCCTACTATGGCTACACCTTC
>TRBV4-1|NA|TRBJ2-5|few
CASSLGDYSRQYF
TGCGCCAGCAGCCTAGGCGACTACAGCAGACAGTACTTC
>TRBV30|NA|TRBJ2-1|few
CAWSVRNPNEQFF
TGTGCCTGGAGTGTACGGAACCCTAATGAGCAGTTCTTC
>TRBV2|TRBD1|TRBJ1-4|few
CASSDTGQDGEKLFF
TGTGCCAGCAGTGATACGGGACAGGACGGAGAAAAACTGTTTTTT
>TRBV19|NA|TRBJ1-2|NA
CASSSPSKGGEYGYTF
TGTGCCAGTAGCTCCCCTTCTAAGGGGGGGGAATATGGCTACACCTTC
>TRBV6-1|TRBD2|TRBJ2-1|few
CASSWTSGRSYEQFF
TGTGCCAGCAGTTGGACTAGCGGGAGATCTTATGAGCAGTTCTTC
>TRBV6-5|NA|TRBJ1-1|few
CASRLQGTEAFF
TGTGCCAGCAGATTACAGGGCACTGAAGCTTTCTTT
>TRBV19|TRBD1|TRBJ2-7|NA
CASTNPGTGLYEQYF
TGTGCCAGTACCAATCCAGGGACAGGGCTCTACGAGCAGTACTTC
>TRBV30|NA|TRBJ2-1|few
CAWSEGRGAHNEQFF
TGTGCCTGGAGTGAGGGACGGGGGGCTCACAATGAGCAGTTCTTC
>TRBV28|NA|TRBJ2-5|few
CASSRQVEETQYF
TGTGCCAGCAGTCGACAGGTAGAAGAGACCCAGTACTTC
>TRBV28|NA|TRBJ1-2|few
CASWGYGYTF
TGTGCCAGCTGGGGTTATGGCTACACCTTC
>TRBV19|NA|TRBJ2-3|few
CASSMDVLVTDTQYF
TGTGCCAGTAGTATGGACGTATTAGTGACAGATACGCAGTATTTT
>TRBV7-2|NA|TRBJ2-3|NA
CASSLGQTTDTQYF
TGTGCCAGCAGCTTGGGTCAGACCACAGATACGCAGTATTTT
>TRBV7-2|TRBD2|TRBJ2-3|few
CASSPAGSGSRYTQYF
TGTGCCAGCAGCCCTGCTGGTAGCGGGAGTAGATATACGCAGTATTTT
>TRBV19|NA|TRBJ1-1|few
CASSPGTEAFF
TGTGCCAGTAGCCCGGGCACTGAAGCTTTCTTT
>TRBV19|TRBD1|TRBJ2-3|few
CASSMATGATDTQYF
TGTGCCAGTAGTATGGCGACAGGGGCAACAGATACGCAGTATTTT
>TRBV29-1|TRBD2|TRBJ2-1|NA
CSVESSGGPHVFYEQFF
TGCAGCGTTGAATCTAGCGGGGGGCCCCACGTCTTCTATGAGCAGTTCTTC
>TRBV7-2|NA|TRBJ2-1|NA
CASTRWGLSDEQFF
TGTGCCAGCACCAGGTGGGGTCTTAGCGATGAGCAGTTCTTC
>TRBV20-1|NA|TRBJ1-2|NA
CSAVLWEGYTF
TGCAGTGCTGTCCTGTGGGAAGGCTACACCTTC
>TRBV5-1|NA|TRBJ2-7|NA
CASSLAPLRTASYEQYF
TGCGCCAGCAGCTTGGCCCCGTTGAGGACTGCATCCTACGAGCAGTACTTC
>TRBV2|NA|TRBJ2-5|NA
CATGSGPIQETQYF
TGTGCCACCGGTAGCGGACCGATCCAAGAGACCCAGTACTTC
>TRBV28|NA|TRBJ1-2|NA
CASSPPWGNGYTF
TGTGCCAGCAGCCCCCCCTGGGGGAATGGCTACACCTTC